This TCR beta chain was identified in a study of shared clonotypes between healthy human individuals. Per sorted-subset replicate PCR, input was approximately 200 ng DNA, representing some 30,000 T cell genomes. Repertoires were generated with immunoSEQ multiplex PCR, while TCRdb's copy carries only in-frame clones and drops some. The sample carries about 2.4 million clones, more than 85% recorded once. V lost 3 bases and J 6 bases, leaving 7 bases between the germline ends. CDR3 size: 12 residues. Per the germline V gene, CDR1 is SGHNT and CDR2 is YYREEE (reference sequence). There are a few counts of this clone. Its antigen is currently unknown. Study-level findings and limits: The study generally estimated greater richness for naive than memory subsets.

The receptor comes from a man between 18 and 35 years old in good health. Some clones in this sample may be carry-over from other donors' samples. J is TRBJ1-5 and V is TRBV5-4, with D perhaps TRBD1 (6 bases). The sequencing sample was made of naive CD4+ T cells from PBMCs. Subset defined: CD45RA+ positively selected. CDR3 in DNA: TGTGCCAGCAGCTCGGACAGTCAGCCCCAGCATTTT. This gives the protein CASSSDSQPQHF. Filled out from reference TRBV5-4 and TRBJ1-5, the complete variable domain reads ETGVTQSPTHLIKTRGQQVTLRCSSQSGHNTVSWYQQALGQGPQFIFQYYREEENGRGNFPPRFSGLQFPNYSSELNVNALELDDSALYLCASSSDSQPQHFGDGTRLSIL.